The rows below give T cell receptor beta chains drawn from one sample of a study of molecular identifiers for immune sequencing clone quantification. TCRdb itself ran the PCR reads through MiXCR, one entry per CDR3 protein. The repertoire holds tens of thousands of distinct CDR3 sequences, with approximately 25% as singletons. The sample comprised naive CD8+ T cells from blood, with Jurkat cell RNA spiked in. The receptors stem from a human donor in good health. Some libraries in this study had Jurkat cell RNA spiked in. CDR3s include the opening cysteine and the closing phenylalanine or tryptophan. D genes are given only for firm matches. Some rows have no size entry. The others give once, few or many, or a class for an expanded clone.

V	J	size	D	DNA	CDR3
TRBV12-5	TRBJ1-4	.	.	TGTGCTAGTGGGAAGGGCGATGAAAAACTGTTTTTT	CASGKGDEKLFF
TRBV19	TRBJ1-5	many	.	TGTGCCAGTAGTATATATGAGGGAGGTAATCAGCCCCAGCATTTT	CASSIYEGGNQPQHF
TRBV29-1	TRBJ2-5	many	TRBD1	TGCAGCGTTGAGAGCCGGGACAGGGGGCTAGAGACCCAGTACTTC	CSVESRDRGLETQYF
TRBV7-6	TRBJ2-6	many	.	TGTGCCAGCAGCTTAGTGGCTCAAGCAGTTGGGGCCAACGTCCTGACTTTC	CASSLVAQAVGANVLTF
TRBV9	TRBJ1-1	many	.	TGTGCCAGCAGCCCCCGGACCAGAAACACTGAAGCTTTCTTT	CASSPRTRNTEAFF
TRBV30	TRBJ2-7	many	.	TGTGCCGAAAGTTCGGGGGCGGGCTACGAGCAGTACTTC	CAESSGAGYEQYF
TRBV2	TRBJ1-4	.	.	TGTGCCAGCAGATCAGCAGGGGCAACCAATGAAAAACTGTCTTTT	CASRSAGATNEKLSF
TRBV9	TRBJ2-1	.	TRBD2	TGTGCCAGCAGCGGGGTGGCTAGCGGTTCCTACAATGAGCAGTTCTTC	CASSGVASGSYNEQFF
TRBV9	TRBJ2-5	.	TRBD1	TGTGCCAGCAGCGTTGCAGGGGGCGTCGAGACCCAGTACTTC	CASSVAGGVETQYF
TRBV10-3	TRBJ2-5	many	TRBD2	TGTGCCATCTCCGGTAGCGGGAGTTTGGAGACCCAGTACTTC	CAISGSGSLETQYF
TRBV19	TRBJ2-2	many	.	TGTGCCAGTATAGGCGCGAACACCGGGGAGCTGTTTTTT	CASIGANTGELFF
TRBV7-9	TRBJ2-5	few	TRBD2	TGTGCCAGCAGCTTAGTGCCGGCTAGCGGGACTGAGACCCAGTACTTC	CASSLVPASGTETQYF